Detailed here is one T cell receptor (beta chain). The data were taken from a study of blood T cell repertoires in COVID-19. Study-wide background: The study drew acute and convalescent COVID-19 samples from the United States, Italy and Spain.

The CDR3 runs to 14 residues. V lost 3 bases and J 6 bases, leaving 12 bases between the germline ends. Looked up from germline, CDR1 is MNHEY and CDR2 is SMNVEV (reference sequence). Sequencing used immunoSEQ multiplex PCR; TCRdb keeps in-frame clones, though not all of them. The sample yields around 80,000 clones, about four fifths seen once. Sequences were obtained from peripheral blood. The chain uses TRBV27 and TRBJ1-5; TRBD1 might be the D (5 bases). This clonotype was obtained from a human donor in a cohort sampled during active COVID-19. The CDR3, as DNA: TGTGCCAGCAGTTTCTCCAGGGTTGGTCAGCCCCAGCATTTT. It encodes CASSFSRVGQPQHF.